This passage covers 10 T cell receptor beta chains from one sample sequenced in a study of cytomegalovirus exposure and HLA in healthy donors. The PCR ran on 60 Vbeta and 13 Jbeta primers. Assay: immunoSEQ multiplex PCR; the TCRdb copy retains only in-frame clones and omits some. This sample yields almost 200,000 clones, of which 70% to 85% are seen a single time; around 4.8% belongs to the top ten. What was sequenced was PBMCs. The receptors derive from a woman in her thirties in good health and CMV-seropositive.

This sequence joins TRBV5-6 and TRBJ1-6, with D uncertain. The CDR3 runs to 16 residues. Per the germline V gene, CDR1 is SGHDT and CDR2 is YYEEEE. Trimming stripped 3 bases from V and 2 bases from J, with 12 bases between. CDR3 loop: CASSSSVRPYNSPLHF. CDR3 coding DNA: TGTGCCAGCAGCTCAAGCGTGCGTCCCTATAATTCACCCCTCCACTTT.

J is TRBJ1-1 and V is TRBV5-1, with D possibly being TRBD1 (5 bases). V lost 0 bases and J lost 5, with 11 bases in between. Germline V lookup: CDR1 SGHRS, CDR2 YFSETQ. CDR3 length: 14 amino acids. The CDR3 nucleotides are TGCGCCAGCAGCTTGGGCTCAGGGTTGACTGAAGCTTTCTTT. This codes for CASSLGSGLTEAFF.

The rearrangement uses TRBV4-2 and TRBJ1-6; 8 bases fit TRBD1. Germline V gives CDR1 LGHNA, CDR2 YNFKEQ. The CDR3 sequence is 14 residues long. V shed 6 bases and J 6 bases; nucleotides not matched to a gene: 4. CDR3 region: CASRDRVSNSPLHF. The DNA of the CDR3 is TGTGCCAGCAGGGACAGGGTCAGTAATTCACCCCTCCACTTT.

This clone was observed a handful of times. V is TRBV4-1 and J is TRBJ1-4, with D tentatively TRBD1 (5 bases). CDR1 and CDR2 (germline): MGHRA, YSYEKL. The CDR3 extends over 14 amino acids. Between the trimmed V and J ends, which lost 1 base and 5 bases, there was a span of 8 bases. Here the CDR3 reads CASSQGGVNEKLFF. In nucleotides, the CDR3 is TGCGCCAGCAGCCAAGGGGGGGTGAATGAAAAACTGTTTTTT.

This clone was seen just once. The V gene is TRBV19, the J gene TRBJ2-7, with a tentative D call TRBD1 (6 bases). The CDR3 contains 15 residues. Trimming stripped 7 bases from V and 3 bases from J, with 19 bases between. CDR1 LNHDA and CDR2 SQIVND come from the germline V gene (reference sequence). As DNA, the CDR3 is TGTGCCAGTACCCTGGGGGACACGACAAGCTACGAGCAGTACTTC. Amino acid sequence: CASTLGDTTSYEQYF.

The V and J genes are TRBV27 and TRBJ2-3; possibly TRBD1 for D (5 bases). V lost 7 bases and J lost 6, with 20 bases in between. There are 15 residues in the CDR3. CDR1 and CDR2 from the germline V gene are MNHEY and SMNVEV (reference sequence). Here the CDR3 reads CASTLGLSPADTQYF. CDR3 sequence (DNA): TGTGCCAGCACCTTGGGGCTTTCACCTGCCGATACGCAGTATTTT.

V and J are TRBV5-8 and TRBJ2-1; 12 positions agree with TRBD2. The V segment lost 3 bases and the J segment 8 bases; nucleotides outside the gene matches: 9. In germline, CDR1 is SGHTS, CDR2 YDEGEE. The CDR3 consists of 16 residues. CDR3 residues: CASSSLLAGGLDEQFF. CDR3 nucleotides: TGTGCCAGCAGCTCCCTACTAGCGGGGGGATTAGATGAGCAGTTCTTC.

The gene calls are TRBV5-4 and TRBJ1-2; D might be TRBD1 (5 bases). The CDR3 loop spans 13 amino acids. Germline V gene lookup returns CDR1 SGHNT and CDR2 YYREEE (reference sequence). Deletions cut 6 bases from V and 5 bases from J, with 14 bases between. CDR3 nucleotides: TGTGCCAGCATACCCAGGGATTCGTATGGCTACACCTTC. The encoded protein is CASIPRDSYGYTF. Drawing the rest from reference TRBV5-4 and TRBJ1-2, the complete variable domain is ETGVTQSPTHLIKTRGQQVTLRCSSQSGHNTVSWYQQALGQGPQFIFQYYREEENGRGNFPPRFSGLQFPNYSSELNVNALELDDSALYLCASIPRDSYGYTFGSGTRLTVV.

This clone was detected only a few times. V is TRBV2 and J is TRBJ2-5; no definite D call. CDR3 length equals 13 residues. Trimming stripped 6 bases from V and 1 base from J, with 9 bases between. Germline V gene data show CDR1 as SNHLY and CDR2 as FYNNEI. The CDR3 loop is CASSQHTQETQYF. In DNA form, the CDR3 reads TGTGCCAGCAGCCAACATACCCAAGAGACCCAGTACTTC.

The chain joins TRBV2 to TRBJ1-4; 10 bases map to TRBD1. Germline V lookup: CDR1 SNHLY, CDR2 FYNNEI. CDR3 size: 14 residues. Trimming cost V 6 bases and J 7 bases; bases outside gene matches: 5. CDR3 sequence reads: CASRSRQGAEKLFF. The DNA for the CDR3 is TGTGCCAGCAGGAGCCGACAGGGGGCTGAAAAACTGTTTTTT.